This T cell receptor beta chain was recorded in a study of long-term antiretroviral therapy in people with HIV. Regarding the study as a whole: CDR3 lengths in HIV samples spanned a narrower range than controls. Pre-ART expanded TRB clones stayed dominant throughout, though often decreasing after ART.

With regard to this clone: Antigen: not known.

The CDR3 consists of 15 residues. Per the germline V gene, CDR1 is SGHDT and CDR2 is YYEEEE. Unmatched junction bases numbered 12, after V lost 2 bases and J lost 8 bases. This was the immunoSEQ v3.0 assay at survey level. TCRdb keeps only in-frame clones here, not all; method: immunoSEQ multiplex PCR. The sample has about 37,000 clones; 75% to 90% are singletons. This sequence was found in a man aged 18 to 29 with HIV. This material consisted of unsorted PBMCs, taken 1 year after starting antiretroviral therapy. V gene TRBV5-6 combines with J gene TRBJ1-2; 7 nucleotides line up with TRBD1. For the CDR3, the DNA is TGTGCCAGCAGCTTCCCAGGGGGACCCTTCGGGGGCTACACCTTC. Its protein is CASSFPGGPFGGYTF. Looking up the rest from reference TRBV5-6 and TRBJ1-2 gives the full variable domain: DAGVTQSPTHLIKTRGQQVTLRCSPKSGHDTVSWYQQALGQGPQFIFQYYEEEERQRGNFPDRFSGHQFPNYSSELNVNALLLGDSALYLCASSFPGGPFGGYTFGSGTRLTVV.